This is a list of T cell receptor beta chains from one sample in a study of T-cell reconstitution after alpha-beta-depleted transplantation in children. TCRdb independently ran MiXCR on the PCR reads; one entry per CDR3 protein. The sample includes approximately 83,000 distinct CDR3 sequences, approximately 9.2% seen only once; the top ten take over 6%. The sample in question was PBMCs from the stem cell graft donor, obtained from the stem cell graft. The receptors here all came from a human donor who donated a stem cell graft to a child with congenital amegakaryocytic thrombocytopenia. Each CDR3 is given without its conserved first and last residue. The order of the fields is V gene, J gene, D gene, CDR3 protein. A D gene is named only where the DNA matches it firmly.

>TRBV24-1|TRBJ2-1|-
ATSDPDGGGQF
>TRBV9|TRBJ1-6|-
ASSLPSDGSPLH
>TRBV30|TRBJ1-3|-
AWGGRAFSGNTMY
>TRBV12-3/TRBV12-4|TRBJ1-1|-
ASTPVGWGRTEAF
>TRBV7-9|TRBJ2-3|-
ASSLGGQYSTDTQY
>TRBV4-1|TRBJ1-6|TRBD1
ASSRRTGENSPLH
>TRBV12-3/TRBV12-4|TRBJ2-7|-
ASSVLYEQY
>TRBV3-1|TRBJ2-5|TRBD2
ASRQLAEQETQY
>TRBV5-5|TRBJ1-1|TRBD1
ASSQTRTGYTEAF
>TRBV6-1|TRBJ1-2|TRBD1
ASSPGTGDFNYGYT
>TRBV29-1|TRBJ2-3|TRBD1
SATGIDTDTQY
>TRBV2|TRBJ1-2|-
ASSETRTVARYGYT
>TRBV5-1|TRBJ2-3|-
ASSRTGETDTQY